This entry features one T cell receptor beta chain sequence. TCRdb's copy holds only in-frame clones and misses some; the assay was immunoSEQ multiplex PCR. The table shows just over 60,000 clones, with more than 60% occurring only once. V gave up 8 bases and J gave up 3 bases; unmatched junction bases: 9. CDR1 LNHDA and CDR2 SQIVND come from the germline V gene (reference sequence). The CDR3 length is 15 residues. The data originate from a study of blood T cell repertoires in COVID-19. Study information: The United States, Italy and Spain were the sources of the acute and convalescent COVID-19 samples.

The V call is TRBV19, the J call TRBJ2-2; TRBD1 agrees at 7 bases. Specimen: peripheral blood. The TCR sequence derives from a man between 60 and 75 years old with acute or convalescent COVID-19. In nucleotides, the CDR3 is TGTGCCAGTCAATATAAGCAGGGGGACACCGGGGAGCTGTTTTTT. Translated: CASQYKQGDTGELFF.